The subject of this entry is one T cell receptor (beta chain). TCRdb called the 5' RACE reads again in MiXCR, with one record for every CDR3 protein. This table holds 1.5 million or so distinct CDR3 sequences, 32% found once. The record originates from a study of identical twins. Germline V CDR1 and CDR2: SGHRS, YFSETQ. This CDR3 contains 16 residues. Losses at the gene ends were 5 bases for V and 4 bases for J; bases not matched to a gene: 7. This TCR came from a newborn girl in good health. Sequencing was performed on cord blood. This rearrangement joins TRBV5-1 to TRBJ1-6; 9 bases align to TRBD1. The chain's CDR3 is CASSSDRGVYNSPLHF. The CDR3 DNA reads as TGCGCCAGCAGTTCGGACAGGGGAGTTTATAATTCACCCCTCCACTTT.